This T cell receptor beta chain emerged from a study of blood T cell repertoires in COVID-19. Per the original methods: Estimation of nucleated cell counts relied on the amplification of reference gene primers. Clones were sequenced by immunoSEQ multiplex PCR, and TCRdb holds only the in-frame ones, with some missing. Clone size and V and J calls were adopted from that table, with D and trimming inferred from the DNA. Of approximately 190,000 clones in the sample, 80% to 85% were seen once. The TCR comes from a man in his forties who had recovered from COVID-19. Sequenced input: PBMCs or T cells enriched from blood (not recorded which).

CDR3 amino acids: CASSQGQGGTSEKLFF. Written as DNA, the CDR3 is TGCGCCAGCAGCCAAGGACAGGGAGGAACGAGTGAAAAACTGTTTTTT. The chain has TRBV4-1 and TRBJ1-4, with 7 bases fitting TRBD1. This CDR3 has 16 amino acids. Germline V CDR1 and CDR2: MGHRA, YSYEKL. The V segment lost 1 base and the J segment 7 bases; nucleotides outside the gene matches: 9.